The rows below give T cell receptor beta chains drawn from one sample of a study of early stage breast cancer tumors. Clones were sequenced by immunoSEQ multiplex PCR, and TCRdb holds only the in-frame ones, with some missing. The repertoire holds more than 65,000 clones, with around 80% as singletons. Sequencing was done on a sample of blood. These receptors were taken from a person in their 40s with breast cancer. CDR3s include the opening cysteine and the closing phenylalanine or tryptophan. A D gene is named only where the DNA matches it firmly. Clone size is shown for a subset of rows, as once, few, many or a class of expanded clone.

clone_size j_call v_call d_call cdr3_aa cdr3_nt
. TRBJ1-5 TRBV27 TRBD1 CASSRSTGGGNQPQHF TGTGCCAGCAGCCGATCAACAGGGGGTGGCAATCAGCCCCAGCATTTT
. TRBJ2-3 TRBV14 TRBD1 CASRPTGGRRTDTQYF TGTGCCAGCAGACCAACAGGGGGGCGCAGAACAGATACGCAGTATTTT
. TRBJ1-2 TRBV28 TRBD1 CASSLGQGAGGYTF TGTGCCAGCAGTCTGGGACAGGGGGCCGGAGGCTACACCTTC
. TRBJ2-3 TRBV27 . CASSLNAGSRDTQYF TGTGCCAGCAGTTTAAATGCGGGGAGTCGAGATACGCAGTATTTT
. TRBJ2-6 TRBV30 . CAWRPMSGANVLTF TGTGCCTGGAGGCCAATGTCCGGGGCCAACGTCCTGACTTTC
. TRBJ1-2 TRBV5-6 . CASSRGSNGYTF TGTGCCAGCAGCCGAGGCTCTAATGGCTACACCTTC
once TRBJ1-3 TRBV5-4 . CASSLDGNTIYF TGTGCCAGCAGCTTGGACGGAAACACCATATATTTT
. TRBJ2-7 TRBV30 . CAWSVDVRFEQYF TGTGCCTGGAGTGTAGACGTCAGATTCGAGCAGTACTTC
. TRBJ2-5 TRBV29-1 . CSPEEGGTQYF TGCAGCCCCGAGGAGGGTGGGACCCAGTACTTC
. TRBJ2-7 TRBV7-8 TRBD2 CASSLAGTTSYEQYF TGTGCCAGCAGCTTAGCTGGGACTACCTCCTACGAGCAGTACTTC
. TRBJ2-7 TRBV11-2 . CASSQTAYEQYF TGTGCCAGCAGCCAGACAGCATACGAGCAGTACTTC
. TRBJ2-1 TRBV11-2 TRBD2 CASSPGLAGYNEQFF TGTGCCAGCAGCCCCGGACTAGCGGGGTACAATGAGCAGTTCTTC
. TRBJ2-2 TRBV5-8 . CASSLGSRANTGELFF TGTGCCAGCAGCTTGGGCTCCAGGGCGAACACCGGGGAGCTGTTTTTT
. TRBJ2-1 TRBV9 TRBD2 CASSPSSGRANYNEQFF TGTGCCAGCAGCCCCTCTAGCGGGAGGGCCAACTACAATGAGCAGTTCTTC
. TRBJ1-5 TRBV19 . CASIQGGFSNQPQHF TGTGCCAGTATTCAGGGAGGTTTTAGCAATCAGCCCCAGCATTTT
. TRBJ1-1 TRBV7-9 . CASSSRAPPEAFF TGTGCCAGCAGCTCCCGGGCTCCCCCCGAAGCTTTCTTT
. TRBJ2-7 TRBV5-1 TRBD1 CASSRTGTGDLPSYEQYF TGCGCCAGCAGCCGGACCGGGACAGGTGACCTGCCTTCCTACGAGCAGTACTTC
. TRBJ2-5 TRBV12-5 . CASGLDGGVETQYF TGTGCTAGTGGTTTGGATGGGGGTGTCGAGACCCAGTACTTC
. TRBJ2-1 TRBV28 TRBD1 CASSLLQGQGNEQFF TGTGCCAGCAGTTTATTACAGGGGCAAGGGAATGAGCAGTTCTTC
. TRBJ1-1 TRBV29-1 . CSVESGLPFF TGCAGCGTTGAGTCGGGGCTTCCTTTCTTT
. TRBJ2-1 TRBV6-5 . CASSPQGFYYNEQFF TGTGCCAGCAGCCCCCAGGGTTTTTACTACAATGAGCAGTTCTTC
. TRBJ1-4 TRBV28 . CASSVQGPNEKLFF TGTGCCAGCAGTGTTCAGGGACCTAATGAAAAACTGTTTTTT
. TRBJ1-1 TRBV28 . CASSFNLEAFF TGTGCCAGCAGTTTCAACCTTGAAGCTTTCTTT
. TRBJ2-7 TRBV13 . CASSLVSLAPFGEQYF TGTGCCAGCAGCTTAGTTTCTCTCGCCCCATTCGGAGAGCAGTACTTC
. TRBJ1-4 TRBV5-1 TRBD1 CASRGQDNEKLFF TGCGCCAGCAGGGGACAGGATAATGAAAAACTGTTTTTT
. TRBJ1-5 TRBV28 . CASRPLRQPQHF TGTGCCAGCAGACCCTTGAGGCAGCCCCAGCATTTT
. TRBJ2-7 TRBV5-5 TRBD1 CASSLTGTGAYEQYF TGTGCCAGCAGCTTGACCGGGACAGGGGCCTACGAGCAGTACTTC
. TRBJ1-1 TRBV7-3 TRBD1 CASSLIGQGESKAFF TGTGCCAGCAGCTTAATAGGACAGGGGGAGTCGAAGGCTTTCTTT